The rows below give T cell receptor beta chains drawn from one sample of a study of breast tumors, draining lymph nodes, adjacent tissues. TCRdb fed the multiplex PCR reads into MiXCR, producing one record per CDR3 protein. The sample has approximately 210,000 distinct CDR3 sequences, about 30% seen once. The source material was axillary lymph node tissue. The receptor set was obtained from a female donor with breast cancer. Some clones in this sample may be carry-over from other donors' samples. Both conserved end residues are part of each CDR3. The D gene is left open where the match is weak. Rows give clone size only sometimes, using once, few, many, or a class for an expanded clone.

>TRBV5-1|NA|TRBJ1-6|many
CASSLDSNSPLHF
TGCGCCAGCAGCTTGGACAGTAATTCACCCCTCCACTTT
>TRBV6-1|NA|TRBJ1-1|NA
CASSERREAFF
TGTGCCAGCAGTGAAAGGAGGGAAGCTTTCTTT
>TRBV12-3/TRBV12-4|TRBD2|TRBJ2-7|many
CASSFDPGLAIHEQYF
TGTGCCAGCAGTTTCGACCCGGGACTAGCGATCCACGAGCAGTACTTC
>TRBV6-5|NA|TRBJ2-7|NA
CASSEGPPYEQYF
TGTGCCAGCAGTGAAGGCCCTCCCTACGAGCAGTACTTC
>TRBV29-1|TRBD1|TRBJ2-5|many
CSAGDRQETQYF
TGCAGTGCAGGGGACAGACAAGAGACCCAGTACTTC
>TRBV30|TRBD2|TRBJ2-2|NA
CAWRGGTTSTGELFF
TGTGCCTGGAGGGGGGGGACTACCAGCACCGGGGAGCTGTTTTTT
>TRBV25-1|NA|TRBJ2-2|many
CASSRDGSNTGELFF
TGTGCCAGCAGCAGAGACGGCTCGAACACCGGGGAGCTGTTTTTT
>TRBV11-3|TRBD1|TRBJ1-1|NA
CASSSRGRTEAFF
TGTGCCAGCAGCTCCAGGGGGCGGACTGAAGCTTTCTTT
>TRBV6-1|TRBD1|TRBJ2-7|NA
CASSHRYSDRVNYEQYF
TGTGCCAGCAGTCACCGCTATTCTGACAGGGTCAATTACGAGCAGTACTTC
>TRBV7-9|TRBD2|TRBJ2-5|many
CASSFQDWQAGEETQYF
TGTGCCAGCAGCTTCCAGGATTGGCAAGCGGGAGAAGAGACCCAGTACTTC
>TRBV20-1|TRBD1|TRBJ2-5|NA
CSASSTGGVREIQYF
TGCAGTGCTAGTAGCACAGGGGGCGTCAGGGAGATCCAGTACTTC
>TRBV11-2|TRBD2|TRBJ2-5|NA
CASSLVPRPGGGAQYF
TGTGCCAGCAGCTTAGTTCCCCGGCCGGGGGGAGGGGCCCAGTACTTC
>TRBV20-1|TRBD1|TRBJ1-5|NA
CSATGTGGSNQPQHF
TGCAGTGCCACCGGGACAGGGGGTAGCAATCAGCCCCAGCATTTT
>TRBV2|TRBD1|TRBJ2-7|once
CASSDRGTGAGNYEQHF
TGTGCCAGCAGTGATAGGGGGACAGGGGCGGGGAATTACGAGCAGCACTTC
>TRBV3-1|NA|TRBJ2-2|many
CASSHQYTGELFF
TGTGCCAGCAGCCACCAGTACACCGGGGAGCTGTTTTTT
>TRBV5-1|TRBD1|TRBJ2-5|many
CASRSNRGETQYF
TGCGCCAGCAGAAGTAACAGGGGAGAGACCCAGTACTTC
>TRBV27|NA|TRBJ1-1|NA
CASSLAVGVEAFF
TGTGCCAGCAGTTTAGCAGTCGGGGTTGAAGCTTTCTTT
>TRBV6-5|NA|TRBJ2-1|few
CASSLFWGQGSYNEQFF
TGTGCCAGCAGTCTATTTTGGGGGCAGGGCTCCTACAATGAGCAGTTCTTC
>TRBV5-1|TRBD2|TRBJ2-3|many
CASSDSGRDTQYF
TGCGCCAGCAGCGATAGCGGGAGGGATACGCAGTATTTT
>TRBV28|NA|TRBJ1-2|NA
CASTLTPDTNYGYTF
TGTGCCAGCACCCTGACCCCGGACACAAACTATGGCTACACCTTC
>TRBV10-3|NA|TRBJ2-7|NA
CAIRGDGSYEQYF
TGTGCCATCAGGGGGGACGGCTCCTACGAGCAGTACTTC